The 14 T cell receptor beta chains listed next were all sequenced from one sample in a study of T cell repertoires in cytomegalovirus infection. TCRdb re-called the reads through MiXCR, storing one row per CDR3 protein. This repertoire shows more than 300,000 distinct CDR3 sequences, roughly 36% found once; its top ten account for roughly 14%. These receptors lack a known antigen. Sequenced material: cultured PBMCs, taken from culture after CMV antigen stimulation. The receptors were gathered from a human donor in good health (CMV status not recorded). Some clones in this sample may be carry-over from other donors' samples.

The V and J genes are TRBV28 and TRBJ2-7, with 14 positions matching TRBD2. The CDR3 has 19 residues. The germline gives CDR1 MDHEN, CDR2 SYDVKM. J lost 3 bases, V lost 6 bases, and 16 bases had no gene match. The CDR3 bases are TGTGCCAGCAGCTGGGCGCAGAAAGGACTAGCGGGAGGAAGCTACGAGCAGTACTTC. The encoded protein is CASSWAQKGLAGGSYEQYF. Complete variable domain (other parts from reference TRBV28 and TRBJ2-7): DVKVTQSSRYLVKRTGEKVFLECVQDMDHENMFWYRQDPGLGLRLIYFSYDVKMKEKGDIPEGYSVSREKKERFSLILESASTNQTSMYLCASSWAQKGLAGGSYEQYFGPGTRLTVT.

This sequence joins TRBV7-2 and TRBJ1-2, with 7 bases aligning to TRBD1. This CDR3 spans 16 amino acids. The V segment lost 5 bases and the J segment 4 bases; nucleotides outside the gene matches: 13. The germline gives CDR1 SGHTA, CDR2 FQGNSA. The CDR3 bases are TGTGCCAGCAGCCCTCGGCGACAGGGTTTGGGCTATGGCTACACCTTC. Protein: CASSPRRQGLGYGYTF.

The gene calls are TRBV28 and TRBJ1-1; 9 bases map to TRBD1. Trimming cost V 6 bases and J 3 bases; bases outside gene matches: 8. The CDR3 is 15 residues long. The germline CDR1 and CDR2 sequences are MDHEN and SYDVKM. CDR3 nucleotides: TGTGCCAGCAGGCTAACAGGGGGCGTGGACACTGAAGCTTTCTTT. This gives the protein CASRLTGGVDTEAFF.

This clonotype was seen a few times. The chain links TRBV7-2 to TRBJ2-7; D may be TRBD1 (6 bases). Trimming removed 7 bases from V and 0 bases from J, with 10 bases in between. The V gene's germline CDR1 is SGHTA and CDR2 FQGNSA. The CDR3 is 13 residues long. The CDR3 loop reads CASIRDNSYEQYF. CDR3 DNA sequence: TGTGCCAGCATCCGGGACAACTCCTACGAGCAGTACTTC.

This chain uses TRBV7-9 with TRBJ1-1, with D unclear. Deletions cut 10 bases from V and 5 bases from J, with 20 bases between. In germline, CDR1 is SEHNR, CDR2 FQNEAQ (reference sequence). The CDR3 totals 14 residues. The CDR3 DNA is TGTGCCAACAGTTTAGGGATTCGAGGGACTGAAGCTTTCTTT. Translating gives CANSLGIRGTEAFF.

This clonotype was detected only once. The CDR3 coding sequence is TGTGCCAGCAGCCGGACAGTCACAGATACGCAGTATTTT. It encodes CASSRTVTDTQYF. This sequence joins TRBV6-4 and TRBJ2-3, with D possibly TRBD1 on 6 matching bases. The V gene lost 6 bases and the J gene lost 2 bases, with 9 bases spanning the gap. CDR1 is MRHNA, CDR2 SNTAGT, per germline. The CDR3 has 13 amino acids.

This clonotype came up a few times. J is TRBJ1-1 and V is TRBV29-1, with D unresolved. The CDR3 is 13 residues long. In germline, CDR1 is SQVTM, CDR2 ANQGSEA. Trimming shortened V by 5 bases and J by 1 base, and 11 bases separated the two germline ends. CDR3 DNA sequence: TGCAGCGTTCCCAACGGCGGGAACACTGAAGCTTTCTTT. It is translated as CSVPNGGNTEAFF.

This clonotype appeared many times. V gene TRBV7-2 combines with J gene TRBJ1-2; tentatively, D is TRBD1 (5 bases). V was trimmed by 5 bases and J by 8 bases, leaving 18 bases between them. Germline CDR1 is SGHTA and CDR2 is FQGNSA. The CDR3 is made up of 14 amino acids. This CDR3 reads CASSALQGPRGYTF. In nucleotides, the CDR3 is TGTGCCAGCAGCGCCCTCCAGGGCCCTCGAGGCTACACCTTC.

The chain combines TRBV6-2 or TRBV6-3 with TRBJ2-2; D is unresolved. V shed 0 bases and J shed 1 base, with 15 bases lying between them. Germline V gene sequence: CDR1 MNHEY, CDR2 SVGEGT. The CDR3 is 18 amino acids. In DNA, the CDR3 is TGTGCCAGCAGTTACTCGATCGCGGATCCTCGGAACACCGGGGAGCTGTTTTTT. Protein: CASSYSIADPRNTGELFF.

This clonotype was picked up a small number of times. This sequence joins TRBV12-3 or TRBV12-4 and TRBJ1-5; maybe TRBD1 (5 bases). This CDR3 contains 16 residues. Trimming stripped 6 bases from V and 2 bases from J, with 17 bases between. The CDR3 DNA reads TGTGCCAGCAGCCCGACAGCTACTAGAGGCAATCAGCCCCAGCATTTT. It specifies CASSPTATRGNQPQHF.

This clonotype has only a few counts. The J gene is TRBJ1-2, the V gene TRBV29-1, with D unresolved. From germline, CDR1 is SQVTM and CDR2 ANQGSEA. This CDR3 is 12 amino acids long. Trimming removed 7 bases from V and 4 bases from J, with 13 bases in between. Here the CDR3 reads CSDREDLYGYTF. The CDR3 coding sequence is TGCAGCGATAGGGAGGACCTCTATGGCTACACCTTC.

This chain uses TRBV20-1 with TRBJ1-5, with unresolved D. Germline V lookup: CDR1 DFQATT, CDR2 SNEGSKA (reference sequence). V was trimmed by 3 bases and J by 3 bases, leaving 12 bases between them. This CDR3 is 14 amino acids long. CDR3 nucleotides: TGCAGTGCTAGCTCGAAGCAGATCAATCAGCCCCAGCATTTT. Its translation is CSASSKQINQPQHF.

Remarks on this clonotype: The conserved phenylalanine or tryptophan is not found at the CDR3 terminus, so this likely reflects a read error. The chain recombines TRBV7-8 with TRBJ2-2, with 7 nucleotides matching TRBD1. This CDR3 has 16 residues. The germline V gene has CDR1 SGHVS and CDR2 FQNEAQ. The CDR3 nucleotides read TGTGCCAGCAGCCCCGCCTCCAGGGGGAACACCGGGGATCTGTTTGTT. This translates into CASSPASRGNTGDLFV.

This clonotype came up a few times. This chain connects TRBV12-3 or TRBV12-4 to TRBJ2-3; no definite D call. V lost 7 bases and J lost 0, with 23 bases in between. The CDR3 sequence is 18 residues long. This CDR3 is CASKSWLGDSASTDTQYF. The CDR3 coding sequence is TGTGCCAGCAAATCGTGGCTAGGTGACTCCGCTAGCACAGATACGCAGTATTTT.